The clone carrying this TCR beta chain was seen ten or more times. The sample belongs to a study of CD8 T cells in ankylosing spondylitis. MiXCR, applied by TCRdb to the 5' RACE reads, yields one record per CDR3 protein. The data contain approximately 250,000 distinct CDR3 sequences, approximately 8% of them singletons. The V gene's germline CDR1 is LNHDA and CDR2 SQIVND (reference sequence). The CDR3 covers 16 residues. V was shortened by 6 bases and J by 1 base, with 15 bases between the two germline ends. This TCR came from a female donor with ankylosing spondylitis or in good health (not recorded which). The chain combines TRBV19 with TRBJ2-2, with a possible D match to TRBD2 (6 bases). The sequencing input was blood, either unsorted or a sorted T cell fraction (not recorded which). CDR3 coding DNA: TGTGCCAGTAGGACTAGTGTCTCCCTGAACACCGGGGAGCTGTTTTTT. Amino acids: CASRTSVSLNTGELFF.